The 24 T cell receptor beta chains listed next were all sequenced from one sample in a study of shared clonotypes between healthy human individuals. Naive CD8 isolation took CD45RO-negative cells positively selected for CCR7 and excluded terminally differentiated effector memory CD45RA+ cells. The protocol was immunoSEQ multiplex PCR, while the TCRdb copy is restricted to in-frame clones and leaves out a portion. The sample lists some 2,000,000 clones; around 96% were seen once. Sequencing was carried out using naive CD8+ T cells sorted from blood. All receptors come from a man aged 18-30 years in good health.

The V and J genes are TRBV11-2 and TRBJ1-4; 8 positions match TRBD1. The J segment lost 8 bases and the V segment lost 0 bases, leaving 8 bases of the junction unmatched. CDR1 and CDR2 (germline): SGHAT, FQNNGV. This CDR3 spans 16 amino acids. The CDR3: CASSLEDPWTGEKLFF. Written as DNA, the CDR3 is TGTGCCAGCAGCTTAGAGGACCCCTGGACAGGGGAAAAACTGTTTTTT.

The CDR3 bases are TGCGCCAGCAGCCAAGGGGGGATGGGATACGAGCAGTACTTC. Protein: CASSQGGMGYEQYF. This sequence joins TRBV4-1 and TRBJ2-7; TRBD1 or TRBD2 may be the D gene (5 bases each). CDR1 is MGHRA, CDR2 YSYEKL, per germline. The germline V and J ends were trimmed by 1 base and 4 bases, with 11 bases remaining between them. CDR3 length: 14 amino acids.

The J gene is TRBJ1-1, the V gene TRBV7-8; a possible D gene is TRBD1 (5 bases). V was cut by 0 bases and J by 5 bases, with 19 bases left in between. The germline V gene has CDR1 SGHVS and CDR2 FQNEAQ. The CDR3 consists of 17 residues. In DNA form, the CDR3 reads TGTGCCAGCAGCTTAGCGGTAGTCTCCAGGGTCGGGACTGAAGCTTTCTTT. Translation gives CASSLAVVSRVGTEAFF.

The V call is TRBV6-1, the J call TRBJ2-5; 9 bases are shared with TRBD2. The CDR3 consists of 15 residues. Per the germline V gene, CDR1 is MNHNS and CDR2 is SASEGT. V dropped 0 bases and J dropped 2; count of bases not matched to a gene: 1. This CDR3 reads CASSEAGLAQETQYF. The CDR3 nucleotides are TGTGCCAGCAGTGAAGCTGGACTAGCGCAAGAGACCCAGTACTTC.

This chain uses TRBV27 with TRBJ2-7; D could derive from TRBD1 or TRBD2 (5 bases each). CDR1 and CDR2 (germline): MNHEY, SMNVEV (reference sequence). V shed 4 bases and J shed 4 bases, with 14 bases lying between them. The CDR3 length is 14 residues. Here the CDR3 reads CASSSELGEYEQYF. CDR3 DNA sequence: TGTGCCAGCAGTTCGGAACTGGGGGAATACGAGCAGTACTTC.

V gene TRBV2 combines with J gene TRBJ2-1; 8 nucleotides align to TRBD1. Germline values: CDR1 SNHLY, CDR2 FYNNEI. The CDR3 is 14 residues long. The V and J ends lost 6 bases and 6 bases, in that order; junction bases with no gene match: 7. The CDR3: CASRTGAGGNEQFF. CDR3 coding DNA: TGTGCCAGCAGGACAGGGGCTGGGGGCAATGAGCAGTTCTTC.

This chain connects TRBV4-1 to TRBJ1-6; D might be TRBD1 (6 bases). V was clipped by 0 bases and J by 9 bases, with 12 bases between them. The CDR3 consists of 15 residues. Germline lookup yields CDR1 MGHRA and CDR2 YSYEKL. The CDR3, as DNA: TGCGCCAGCAGCCAAGAAGCAGGGGTAGGTTCACCCCTCCACTTT. This sequence encodes CASSQEAGVGSPLHF.

The rearrangement uses TRBV5-6 and TRBJ1-4, with D unresolved. The V end lost 3 bases, the J end lost 6 bases, and 15 bases lay between the germline ends. The CDR3 is 15 amino acids. Germline V gene lookup returns CDR1 SGHDT and CDR2 YYEEEE. The CDR3 sequence is CASSSDPGSDEKLFF. CDR3 nucleotide sequence: TGTGCCAGCAGCTCGGATCCGGGTTCCGATGAAAAACTGTTTTTT.

This chain connects TRBV19 to TRBJ2-5; TRBD1 aligns across 9 bases. Germline V gives CDR1 LNHDA, CDR2 SQIVND (reference sequence). Trimming cost V 1 base and J 1 base; bases outside gene matches: 4. CDR3 length: 16 amino acids. The CDR3 DNA sequence: TGTGCCAGTAGTATAGGGGACAGGGAGATCCAAGAGACCCAGTACTTC. This sequence encodes CASSIGDREIQETQYF.

Only one count was recorded for this clone. This rearrangement joins TRBV19 to TRBJ1-5, with 7 bases that match TRBD1. Trimming at V came to 7 bases and at J to 2 bases, leaving 8 bases not matched to a gene. The length of the CDR3 is 15 residues. Germline CDR1 is LNHDA and CDR2 is SQIVND (reference sequence). The CDR3 sequence is CASKDRSEGNQPQHF. The CDR3 nucleotides are TGTGCCAGTAAGGACAGGTCGGAGGGCAATCAGCCCCAGCATTTT. Using reference TRBV19 and TRBJ1-5 for the parts outside the CDR3, the full variable domain is DGGITQSPKYLFRKEGQNVTLSCEQNLNHDAMYWYRQDPGQGLRLIYYSQIVNDFQKGDIAEGYSVSREKKESFPLTVTSAQKNPTAFYLCASKDRSEGNQPQHFGDGTRLSIL.

With regard to this clone: The sample holds other DNA sequences that translate to the same CDR3. The V call is TRBV30, the J call TRBJ2-5; D is undetermined. CDR3 size: 12 residues. CDR1 is GTSNPN and CDR2 is SVGIG in the germline V gene (reference sequence). V gave up 0 bases and J gave up 2 bases, with 4 bases separating them. This chain's CDR3 is CAWSVLQETQYF. The CDR3 nucleotides are TGTGCCTGGAGTGTACTGCAAGAGACCCAGTACTTC.

This rearrangement joins TRBV28 to TRBJ1-6; TRBD1 agrees at 10 bases. This CDR3 has 17 residues. The germline gives CDR1 MDHEN, CDR2 SYDVKM. Unmatched junction bases numbered 5, after V lost 6 bases and J lost 0 bases. The chain's CDR3 is CASSLDRGSSYNSPLHF. The CDR3 region has the DNA TGTGCCAGCAGCTTGGACAGGGGGAGCTCCTATAATTCACCCCTCCACTTT.

The chain carries TRBV7-9 and TRBJ2-7; 13 bases match TRBD2. CDR3 size: 15 residues. In germline, CDR1 is SEHNR, CDR2 FQNEAQ (reference sequence). V was clipped by 3 bases and J by 6 bases; unmatched bases: 5. For the CDR3, the DNA is TGTGCCAGCAGCTTTGCTGGACTAGCGGGGGTCGAGCAGTACTTC. Translating it yields CASSFAGLAGVEQYF.

The rearrangement joins TRBV27 to TRBJ2-1, with TRBD1 identical over 8 bases. Looked up from germline, CDR1 is MNHEY and CDR2 is SMNVEV (reference sequence). The trim removed 6 bases at V and 2 bases at J, leaving 9 bases unmatched. The CDR3 runs to 16 residues. CDR3 region: CASSPSGGEAYNEQFF. The CDR3 nucleotides read TGTGCCAGCAGCCCATCAGGGGGCGAAGCCTACAATGAGCAGTTCTTC.

The V gene is TRBV6-1, the J gene TRBJ2-7; 7 positions match TRBD1. The ends lost 5 bases at V and 3 bases at J; junction bases unmatched: 10. Germline V gives CDR1 MNHNS, CDR2 SASEGT. The CDR3 has 15 residues. The CDR3 spells CASSTGQNSVYEQYF. For the CDR3, the DNA is TGTGCCAGCAGTACGGGACAGAATTCTGTCTACGAGCAGTACTTC.

On this clone itself: Its ends do not fully match the called genes, so a read error is possible. The rearrangement links TRBV7-9 to TRBJ1-6, with TRBD1 as a possible D gene (5 bases). In germline, CDR1 is SEHNR, CDR2 FQNEAQ (reference sequence). This CDR3 is built from 15 residues. The CDR3 spells CASDPGPGYSSPLHF. The CDR3 region has the DNA TGTGCCAGCGACCCCGGCCCAGGGTATAGTTCACCCCTCCACTTT.

V and J are TRBV9 and TRBJ2-3, with 9 nucleotides matching TRBD2. With 0 bases clipped from V and 6 bases from J, the junction kept 8 bases outside the gene matches. Germline CDR1 is SGDLS and CDR2 is YYNGEE. The CDR3 consists of 16 residues. CDR3 loop: CASSVAVAGGPDTQYF. DNA of the CDR3: TGTGCCAGCAGCGTAGCAGTCGCGGGGGGGCCGGATACGCAGTATTTT.

On this clone: This may arise from a read error, as a much more abundant clone is one base away. The identical CDR3 is also encoded by other nucleotide sequences in the sample. The V gene is TRBV11-2, the J gene TRBJ2-7; no definite D call. This CDR3 contains 11 residues. V lost 3 bases to trimming and J lost 2 bases, with 2 bases between them. Germline V gene data show CDR1 as SGHAT and CDR2 as FQNNGV. CDR3 in DNA: TGTGCCAGCAGCTTTACCTACGAGCAGTACTTC. Translated: CASSFTYEQYF.

This chain's CDR3 is CASSIHPERESYEQYF. DNA for the CDR3: TGTGCCAGCAGCATACACCCCGAGAGAGAGTCCTACGAGCAGTACTTC. The chain joins TRBV21-1 to TRBJ2-7. TRBV21-1 constitutes a pseudogene. This CDR3 spans 16 amino acids.

With respect to this clone: Other DNA sequences of this sample code for an identical CDR3. This chain joins TRBV29-1 and TRBJ1-2; 7 bases are a match to TRBD1. Germline CDR1 SQVTM, CDR2 ANQGSEA. With V trimmed by 1 base and J by 4 bases, 3 bases remained unmatched. The CDR3 totals 13 residues. The CDR3: CSVEGPGGYGYTF. In DNA form, the CDR3 reads TGCAGCGTTGAAGGCCCAGGGGGCTATGGCTACACCTTC. The full variable domain, completed using reference TRBV29-1 and TRBJ1-2, is SAVISQKPSRDICQRGTSLTIQCQVDSQVTMMFWYRQQPGQSLTLIATANQGSEATYESGFVIDKFPISRPNLTFSTLTVSNMSPEDSSIYLCSVEGPGGYGYTFGSGTRLTVV.

The chain carries TRBV25-1 and TRBJ1-2; a weak D match, TRBD1 (5 bases). This CDR3 is 15 amino acids long. In germline, CDR1 is MGHDK, CDR2 SYGVNS. V was pared by 0 bases and J by 8 bases, with 16 bases between. The CDR3 reads CASSEYPGPPSGYTF. The CDR3 bases are TGTGCCAGCAGTGAATACCCGGGACCTCCATCCGGCTACACCTTC.

Regarding this clone: Other DNA sequences from this sample encode an identical CDR3 as well. The chain recombines TRBV19 with TRBJ2-7, with D unclear. The V end lost 1 base, the J end lost 0 bases, and 4 bases lay between the germline ends. The CDR3 totals 13 residues. Per the germline V gene, CDR1 is LNHDA and CDR2 is SQIVND (reference sequence). CDR3 region: CASSIGYSYEQYF. The CDR3 DNA reads TGTGCCAGTAGTATAGGGTACTCCTACGAGCAGTACTTC.

The J gene is TRBJ2-7, the V gene TRBV30; 7 bases match TRBD1. J gave up 5 bases and V 2 bases, and 6 bases lay outside the gene matches. CDR1 and CDR2 from the germline V gene are GTSNPN and SVGIG (reference sequence). CDR3 length: 13 amino acids. Here the CDR3 DNA reads TGTGCCTGGAGTCTTCTAACAGGGGACGAGCAGTACTTC. Its protein is CAWSLLTGDEQYF.

This chain joins TRBV6-5 and TRBJ2-2; tentative D call: TRBD2 (5 bases). The CDR3 has 15 amino acids. Trimming took 5 bases from V and 6 from J, leaving 16 bases between them. Germline values: CDR1 MNHEY, CDR2 SVGAGI. The chain's CDR3 is CASSPTRFPPGELFF. Written as DNA, the CDR3 is TGTGCCAGCAGTCCTACTAGATTTCCCCCCGGGGAGCTGTTTTTT.